Listed below are T cell receptor beta chains from one sample, sequenced in a study of cytotoxic CD8 clonotypes in ibrutinib-treated CLL. Sequenced by immunoSEQ multiplex PCR; TCRdb stores in-frame clones only, minus some. The profile covers about 130,000 clones, with about 79% appearing a single time and more than 10% taken by the ten largest. This material consisted of PBMCs, taken after 12 months of ibrutinib treatment. These receptors all come from a human donor with chronic lymphocytic leukemia. Each CDR3 is given with its conserved first and last residue. Fields, in order: clone size, J gene, V gene, D gene, CDR3 DNA, CDR3 protein. A D gene is named only where the DNA matches it firmly. Where a row states a size, it is once, few, many or the class of an expanded clone; other rows omit it.

>-|TRBJ2-7|TRBV25-1|TRBD2
TGTGCCAGCAGTGAATATTTGACTAGCGGTACCTACGAGCAGTACTTC
CASSEYLTSGTYEQYF
>-|TRBJ1-1|TRBV27|-
TGTGCCAGCAGTCTGTTTGAGCCCTTGAACACTGAAGCTTTCTTT
CASSLFEPLNTEAFF
>-|TRBJ2-1|TRBV28|-
TGTGCCAGCAGTTCCTGGATGAGCTCCTACAATGAGCAGTTCTTC
CASSSWMSSYNEQFF
>-|TRBJ2-1|TRBV29-1|TRBD2
TGCAGCGTTGAGGGACTAGCGACTTACAATGAGCAGTTCTTC
CSVEGLATYNEQFF
>few|TRBJ1-1|TRBV7-9|-
TGTGCCAGCAGCGCCCCCCAGGGGTTCAGGACTGAAGCTTTCTTT
CASSAPQGFRTEAFF
>once|TRBJ1-1|TRBV5-5|-
TGTGCCAGCAGCCTAATGGGGAACACTGAAGCTTTCTTT
CASSLMGNTEAFF
>-|TRBJ2-2|TRBV7-7|TRBD2
TGTGCTAGCACCTCTCGGCAGGTCGGAGCGGGAGGGAACACCGGGGAGCTGTTTTTT
CASTSRQVGAGGNTGELFF
>few|TRBJ2-1|TRBV7-9|-
TGTGCCAGCAGCTTCGGCTTTGAGCAGTTCTTC
CASSFGFEQFF
>-|TRBJ1-1|TRBV5-4|-
TGTGCCAGCAGCTTGGGGGGGGTGAACACTGAAGCTTTCTTT
CASSLGGVNTEAFF
>-|TRBJ1-1|TRBV6-1|-
TGTGCCAGCAGTGAAGCGCGGGAGGCTTCGACTGCTTTCTTT
CASSEAREASTAFF
>-|TRBJ2-5|TRBV15|-
TGTGCCACCAGCAGCATAAGGGAGACCCAGTACTTC
CATSSIRETQYF
>few|TRBJ2-5|TRBV20-1|-
TGCAGTGCTACGGGGCAAGAGACCCAGTACTTC
CSATGQETQYF
>-|TRBJ2-7|TRBV18|TRBD1
TGTGCCAGCTCAACCGGGACAGGGAACGAGCAGTACTTC
CASSTGTGNEQYF
>-|TRBJ1-5|TRBV15|-
TGTGCCACCAGCAGAGTTGGTTTTAGCAATCAGCCCCAGCATTTT
CATSRVGFSNQPQHF
>-|TRBJ2-1|TRBV7-9|-
TGTGCCAGCAGCTTAGCTGGGAACAATGAGCAGTTCTTC
CASSLAGNNEQFF
>-|TRBJ2-2|TRBV9|-
TGTGCCAGCATAGGTTCCCGTGGGGAGCTGTTTTTT
CASIGSRGELFF
>-|TRBJ2-5|TRBV18|TRBD1
TGTGCCAGCTCCCCCGGGACAGCTTATTATTTGGAGACCCAGTACTTC
CASSPGTAYYLETQYF
>-|TRBJ2-2|TRBV11-3|TRBD1
TGTGCCAGCAAGACAGGGGGCACCACCGGGGAGCTGTTTTTT
CASKTGGTTGELFF
>-|TRBJ1-2|TRBV5-4|TRBD1
TGTGCCAGCAGCCTAGACAGGGACTATGGCTACACCTTC
CASSLDRDYGYTF
>-|TRBJ2-1|TRBV9|-
TGTGCCAGCAGCGCTCGGAGGGCCCCCTACAATGAGCAGTTCTTC
CASSARRAPYNEQFF
>-|TRBJ2-1|TRBV29-1|-
TGCAGCGTGACCTCATCGGACAGCCAGAGCTCCTACAATGAGCAGTTCTTC
CSVTSSDSQSSYNEQFF
>-|TRBJ2-7|TRBV28|TRBD1
TGTGCCAGCAGTTCCACCGGGACAGGGGCCTACGAGCAGTACTTC
CASSSTGTGAYEQYF
>once|TRBJ2-3|TRBV28|TRBD2
TGTGCCAGCAGTTTATCCCTCGGGGCTAGCGGAGATACGCAGTATTTT
CASSLSLGASGDTQYF
>-|TRBJ1-2|TRBV7-3|-
TGTGCCAGCAGCTTAGGCCAGGGTGCTGGCTACACCTTC
CASSLGQGAGYTF
>few|TRBJ2-7|TRBV4-2|-
TGTGCCAGCAGCCAAGCGAGCCTAGCGACCTACGAGCAGTACTTC
CASSQASLATYEQYF
>-|TRBJ2-7|TRBV6-1|TRBD1
TGTGCCAGCAGTGAACTACAGGGGAATACCTACGAGCAGTACTTC
CASSELQGNTYEQYF
>few|TRBJ2-7|TRBV7-3|TRBD2
TGTGCCAGCAGCTTACCCATTGTGGGGGGGACTGACTACGAGCAGTACTTC
CASSLPIVGGTDYEQYF
>-|TRBJ2-1|TRBV4-1|-
TGCGCCAGCAGCCAAGGTTGGCGGAGCCAAGACAATGAGCAGTTCTTC
CASSQGWRSQDNEQFF
>-|TRBJ1-4|TRBV29-1|-
TGCAGCGTTGAAGTTCCACAGCGGGGTGAAAAACTGTTTTTT
CSVEVPQRGEKLFF
>once|TRBJ2-1|TRBV4-1|TRBD1
TGCGCCAGCAGCCAAGCCCGGGACAGGACCTACAATGAGCAGTTCTTC
CASSQARDRTYNEQFF
>-|TRBJ2-2|TRBV7-9|TRBD2
TGTGCCAGCAGCTTAACTCCAGGACTAGCGGGGCAGAACACCGGGGAGCTGTTTTTT
CASSLTPGLAGQNTGELFF
>-|TRBJ2-1|TRBV7-8|-
TGTGCCAGCAGCTTCTTTTTAGCGGCTGTGGGCAATGAGCAGTTCTTC
CASSFFLAAVGNEQFF
>-|TRBJ1-1|TRBV20-1|TRBD1
TGCAGTGCTATGGCGACAGGGGAGGCTTTCTTT
CSAMATGEAFF
>-|TRBJ2-7|TRBV6-5|TRBD2
TGTGCCAGCCGATATAGCGGGACCTCTATGGAGCAGTACTTC
CASRYSGTSMEQYF
>-|TRBJ2-2|TRBV7-3|TRBD1
TGTGCCAGCAGCCGGGACAGCACCGGGGAGCTGTTTTTT
CASSRDSTGELFF
>-|TRBJ2-7|TRBV6-5|TRBD2
TGTGCCAGCACTAGCGGGAGCGGGAGCGGCGAGCAGTACTTC
CASTSGSGSGEQYF
>few|TRBJ1-2|TRBV19|TRBD1
TGTGCCAGTAGTTATCGGGACAGGGATCACTACACCTTC
CASSYRDRDHYTF
>-|TRBJ2-5|TRBV28|TRBD2
TGTGCCAGCAGTTTATCCTTTATCCGTACTAGCGGGAGTATCAGAGAGACCCAGTACTTC
CASSLSFIRTSGSIRETQYF
>-|TRBJ2-7|TRBV4-2|TRBD2
TGTGCCAGCAGCCAAGCGGGAGGGATTTCCGAGCAGTACTTC
CASSQAGGISEQYF
>-|TRBJ2-2|TRBV27|-
TGTGCCAGCAGTTTCCCCCGAGGATTGAACACCGGGGAGCTGTTTTTT
CASSFPRGLNTGELFF